This passage covers 15 T cell receptor beta chains from one sample sequenced in a study of blood T cells in healthy people across ages. Sample-barcoded 5' priming and a J-beta primer mix drove a second PCR of about 7 to 12 cycles. TCRdb independently ran MiXCR on the 5' RACE reads; one entry per CDR3 protein. The sample lists about a million distinct CDR3 sequences, 35% to 40% occurring once. Sequences were obtained from blood. These receptors were obtained from a man between 18 and 35 years old in good health.

This rearrangement joins TRBV2 to TRBJ1-1; TRBD1 is a possible D gene (5 bases). Germline lookup yields CDR1 SNHLY and CDR2 FYNNEI. There are 14 residues in the CDR3. The V end lost 6 bases, the J end lost 0 bases, and 11 bases lay between the germline ends. This chain's CDR3 is CASREQVLNTEAFF. DNA for the CDR3: TGTGCCAGCAGGGAACAGGTCTTGAACACTGAAGCTTTCTTT.

J is TRBJ1-1 and V is TRBV11-1; D unresolved. The germline V and J ends were trimmed by 4 bases and 1 base, with 13 bases remaining between them. This CDR3 is built from 15 residues. Germline-derived CDR1 and CDR2 are SGHAT and FQDESV (reference sequence). This CDR3 is CASSSPTVGNTEAFF. Written as DNA, the CDR3 is TGTGCCAGCAGCTCTCCCACGGTGGGGAACACTGAAGCTTTCTTT.

With respect to this clonotype: Compared with germline, one end of the junction differs, possibly owing to a read error. The CDR3 region is CASSVGDYGYAF. DNA for the CDR3: TGTGCCAGCAGCGTAGGGGATTATGGCTACGCCTTC. The chain recombines TRBV9 with TRBJ1-2; unclear D gene. Germline V gene data show CDR1 as SGDLS and CDR2 as YYNGEE. The CDR3 runs 12 residues.

The V gene is TRBV12-3 or TRBV12-4, the J gene TRBJ1-5; D remains ambiguous. This CDR3 contains 13 residues. Trimming took off 6 bases at V and 9 bases at J, with 15 bases between the two ends. The CDR3 sequence is CASSSGELRPQHF. The CDR3 nucleotides are TGTGCCAGCAGCTCTGGGGAGCTCCGGCCCCAGCATTTT.

The rearrangement joins TRBV12-3 or TRBV12-4 to TRBJ2-3; a possible D gene is TRBD2 (6 bases). CDR3 length: 15 residues. The germline V and J ends were trimmed by 6 bases and 2 bases, with 15 bases remaining between them. For the CDR3, the DNA is TGTGCCAGCAGCCCCACTAGCCTGGTCACAGATACGCAGTATTTT. This gives the protein CASSPTSLVTDTQYF.

The V call is TRBV12-3 or TRBV12-4, the J call TRBJ1-3; D is unclear. The CDR3 spans 14 residues. The ends were cut back, 5 bases at V and 0 bases at J, with 8 bases in the middle. This CDR3 is CASSPGFSGNTIYF. CDR3 DNA sequence: TGTGCCAGCAGTCCAGGCTTCTCTGGAAACACCATATATTTT.

This clonotype has a count of ten or more. This chain joins TRBV20-1 and TRBJ1-1; D unclear. V gave up 0 bases and J gave up 2 bases, with 13 bases separating them. This CDR3 region has 15 residues. The germline V gene has CDR1 DFQATT and CDR2 SNEGSKA (reference sequence). CDR3 protein: CSARDFTGYNTEAFF. CDR3 sequence (DNA): TGCAGTGCTAGAGATTTTACGGGTTACAACACTGAAGCTTTCTTT.

The gene calls are TRBV10-3 and TRBJ1-4; D is possibly TRBD1 (5 bases). The CDR3 has 13 amino acids. Looked up from germline, CDR1 is ENHRY and CDR2 is SYGVKD. Trimming cost V 10 bases and J 4 bases, with 13 bases left between them. This CDR3 is CATARGINEKLFF. The CDR3 region has the DNA TGTGCCACCGCTCGGGGCATTAATGAAAAACTGTTTTTT.

The chain carries TRBV5-1 and TRBJ1-1; a weak D match, TRBD1 (6 bases). This CDR3 spans 13 amino acids. CDR1 is SGHRS and CDR2 is YFSETQ in the germline V gene. V lost 4 bases to trimming and J lost 3 bases, with 10 bases between them. The CDR3 spells CASSKQGDTEAFF. The CDR3 DNA reads TGCGCCAGCAGCAAACAGGGTGACACTGAAGCTTTCTTT. Combining the CDR3 with reference TRBV5-1 and TRBJ1-1 gives the whole variable domain KAGVTQTPRYLIKTRGQQVTLSCSPISGHRSVSWYQQTPGQGLQFLFEYFSETQRNKGNFPGRFSGRQFSNSRSEMNVSTLELGDSALYLCASSKQGDTEAFFGQGTRLTVV.

The V and J genes are TRBV20-1 and TRBJ2-1; tentatively, D is TRBD1 or TRBD2 (6 bases each). Between the trimmed V and J ends, which lost 3 bases and 3 bases, there was a span of 15 bases. The CDR3 length is 15 residues. Germline values: CDR1 DFQATT, CDR2 SNEGSKA (reference sequence). For the CDR3, the DNA is TGCAGTGCTAGGAGGCCACAGGGACTCTACAATGAGCAGTTCTTC. Its protein is CSARRPQGLYNEQFF.

This clonotype was seen only a few times. This sequence joins TRBV29-1 and TRBJ2-1; D possibly corresponds to TRBD2 (5 bases). Germline CDR1 and CDR2: SQVTM and ANQGSEA. Trimming pared 1 base from V and 9 bases from J, leaving 16 bases between. The CDR3 has 14 residues. CDR3 sequence (DNA): TGCAGCGTTGAAGTGGGTCGAGGGTTGGGTGAGCAGTTCTTC. It translates to CSVEVGRGLGEQFF.

The V gene is TRBV5-1, the J gene TRBJ2-1; the match to TRBD1 covers 8 bases. The DNA end is more similar to TRBJ2-7, so the J call may be wrong. Per the germline V gene, CDR1 is SGHRS and CDR2 is YFSETQ. The CDR3 runs 16 residues. CDR3 in DNA: TGCGCCAGCAGCTTAAGGACAGGGAACTCCTACAATGAGCAGTACTTC. It yields the protein CASSLRTGNSYNEQYF.

The rearrangement uses TRBV4-3 and TRBJ2-3; the match to TRBD2 covers 12 bases. V lost 3 bases and J lost 5; bases outside the gene matches: 6. CDR1 is LGHNA, CDR2 YSLEER, per germline. The CDR3 is 16 amino acids. Here the CDR3 DNA reads TGCGCCAGCAGCCATGTATCTAGCGGGGGGGAAGATACGCAGTATTTT. Its protein product is CASSHVSSGGEDTQYF.

This clonotype came up a few times. CDR3 amino acids: CASSELDTQYF. DNA of the CDR3: TGTGCCAGCAGTGAACTAGATACGCAGTATTTT. This rearrangement joins TRBV25-1 to TRBJ2-3; D call uncertain. The V end was cut by 2 bases, the J end by 5 bases, with 2 bases between. CDR1 and CDR2 (germline): MGHDK, SYGVNS. This CDR3 has 11 residues.

The sample holds a few counts of this clonotype. V is TRBV11-1 and J is TRBJ2-3; D unclear. This CDR3 is built from 15 residues. Germline CDR1 and CDR2: SGHAT and FQDESV (reference sequence). Trimming stripped 5 bases from V and 2 bases from J, with 14 bases between. As DNA, the CDR3 is TGTGCCAGCAGCCTTAGTTACTACAACACAGATACGCAGTATTTT. Encoded protein: CASSLSYYNTDTQYF.